The entry below describes one T cell receptor beta chain. This clonotype was seen a handful of times. Which antigen it targets is not known. No quality values exist for individual bases; no much larger clone is one base distant. Genomic DNA extracted from peripheral blood, rather than sorted cells or RNA, was used as the source for amplification of TCR beta rearrangements. This entry belongs to a study of T cell repertoires in aging, cancer and after chemotherapy (dated by TCRdb to between 2018 and 2021). With regard to the full study: Donors were distributed across six age groups ranging from 30 or younger to 70 or older, with at least three individuals included per group. In the solid tumor group, the paired samples taken before and after chemotherapy came from patients with brain tumors (glioblastoma) who were receiving therapy based on temozolomide. Roughly 9 million TCR reads were contained in the full dataset. Peripheral blood TCR beta repertoires from healthy donors and cancer patients were profiled to examine immunoaging and T cell reconstitution after chemotherapy. Alongside approximately 95 healthy donors serving as a reference group, the cohort included 218 cancer patients, of whom roughly 92 had hematological cancers and some 130 had solid cancers. Beyond this particular receptor, the publication reports: Untreated patients with hematological or solid cancers showed significantly lower blood TCR diversity and higher clonality than age-matched healthy donors. In healthy donors, the drop in TCR diversity with age came mainly from a loss of richness, whereas in cancer patients a loss of evenness also played a part. It was noted by the authors that conclusions about immunological memory after chemotherapy cannot be drawn from the repertoire data. An increase in median generation probability over the chemotherapy interval was observed in both cancer cohorts, suggesting that the repertoire was reconstituted through rebound thymic output.

At the junction V is shortened by 0 bases and J by 8 bases; bases outside the gene matches: 5. Based on the germline V gene (reference sequence), the CDR1 and CDR2 sequences are MNHEY and SMNVEV. Spanning cysteine to phenylalanine, the CDR3 consists of 14 amino acids. The sequence is cut down to CDR3 DNA, 42 bases in frame from base 1. Rearranged TRB sequences spanning V, D and J segments were amplified in a multiplex touch-down PCR with a mixed TRB-A/B primer pool. Illumina adapters and sample indices were attached to the amplicons through two consecutive PCR reactions run with Phusion HS II polymerase. The amplicons were purified from gel with the NucleoSpin Gel and PCR Clean-up kit and then assessed with Qubit and an Agilent 2100 Bioanalyzer. The libraries were sequenced on an Illumina MiSeq with 600-cycle, single-indexed, paired-end runs. For the original study's pipeline: MiXCR versions 2.12 and 3.0.5 were used to process TRB sequences. Each unique CDR3 nucleotide sequence was counted as one clone, and only productive sequences with at least two reads were retained. The repertoire metrics were Shannon diversity, evenness, clonality (defined as one minus evenness), and alpha-parameterized diversity profiles covering alpha 0 to 5. The IGoR algorithm was used to calculate generation probabilities of clones in the paired pre- and post-chemotherapy samples. The public reads were reanalyzed by TCRdb: fastp trimming at Q25, MiXCR alignment, in-frame beta chains only. Rows merge per CDR3 protein into single entries with the most common DNA and genes. In this record, the V and J calls reflect TCRdb's handling and not the investigators' own analysis. The sample table holds 2,500 to 3,500 distinct CDR3 sequences, of which less than 35% were seen once. The ten largest clones take up roughly 10% of the sample.

The specimen was blood. The TCR sequence derives from a human donor with a solid tumor. The V and J segments used are TRBV27 and TRBJ1-1; 8 bases in between match TRBD1. The nucleotide sequence reads as follows: TGTGCCAGCAGTTTATCCCCCCGGACAGGGGAAGCTTTCTTT. Protein translation: CASSLSPRTGEAFF.